This entry lists 10 T cell receptor beta chains sequenced from one sample in a study of T-cell memory formation after mild COVID-19. TCRdb reanalysed the 5' RACE reads using MiXCR and keeps one entry per CDR3 protein. The sample lists a few hundred thousand distinct CDR3 sequences, 10% occurring once. Input material: PBMCs or a T cell subset sorted from them (not recorded which). The receptor source for this set is a man between 18 and 35 years old who had mild COVID-19 (a few samples of this study predate the infection). Cell type and time point are not known.

In its sample, this clonotype was seen many times. The chain employs TRBV29-1 and TRBJ1-2; D ambiguous. Looked up from germline, CDR1 is SQVTM and CDR2 is ANQGSEA. V dropped 6 bases and J dropped 0 bases, with 14 bases sitting between them. This CDR3 contains 14 residues. The CDR3 is CSVSGGITNYGYTF. The DNA for the CDR3 is TGCAGCGTCTCCGGAGGGATTACTAACTATGGCTACACCTTC.

This clonotype appeared a few times. CDR3 DNA: TGTGCCATCAGTGAGTCGAGAGACTCGACAGATACGCAGTATTTT. Its translation: CAISESRDSTDTQYF. This chain uses TRBV10-3 with TRBJ2-3; D gene ambiguous. V was pared by 0 bases and J by 3 bases, with 10 bases between. The CDR3 runs to 15 residues. The germline CDR1 and CDR2 sequences are ENHRY and SYGVKD.

This clonotype was seen many times. The chain joins TRBV4-2 to TRBJ2-3; 10 bases fit TRBD1. The V gene end was trimmed by 6 bases and the J gene end by 2 bases; junction bases not matched to a gene: 5. This CDR3 is built from 15 residues. Germline loops: CDR1 LGHNA, CDR2 YNFKEQ. The chain's CDR3 is CASSRGQGDTDTQYF. Here the CDR3 DNA reads TGTGCCAGCAGTCGAGGACAGGGGGACACAGATACGCAGTATTTT.

This chain uses TRBV20-1 with TRBJ2-3, with 12 bases lining up with TRBD2. The CDR3 covers 15 residues. CDR1 is DFQATT and CDR2 is SNEGSKA in the germline V gene (reference sequence). V was clipped by 6 bases and J by 6 bases; unmatched bases: 10. The DNA for the CDR3 is TGCAGTGCCAGCCGGAGGACTAGCGGGGAGGATACGCAGTATTTT. This codes for CSASRRTSGEDTQYF.

This clonotype has only a few counts. The chain joins TRBV19 to TRBJ1-1; D gene ambiguous. CDR1 is LNHDA, CDR2 SQIVND, per germline (reference sequence). This CDR3 is built from 13 residues. V was cut by 6 bases and J by 1 base, with 9 bases left in between. The CDR3, as DNA: TGTGCCAGTAGCCCAGGAAAGAACACTGAAGCTTTCTTT. Encoded protein: CASSPGKNTEAFF.

This clonotype came up a few times. The chain carries TRBV4-1 and TRBJ1-3; D not certain. The CDR3 has 15 amino acids. The germline V and J ends were trimmed by 2 bases and 0 bases, with 8 bases remaining between them. Germline-derived CDR1 and CDR2 are MGHRA and YSYEKL. The CDR3 region is CASSQTWVSGNTIYF. The CDR3 nucleotides are TGCGCCAGCAGCCAAACATGGGTCTCTGGAAACACCATATATTTT.

This chain uses TRBV12-3 or TRBV12-4 with TRBJ2-3, with 9 positions matching TRBD2. After removal of 7 bases from V and 6 bases from J, the junction contained 11 bases not matched to a gene. This CDR3 comprises 15 residues. DNA of the CDR3: TGTGCCAGCAAGGGGAGCGGGGGGCTTAGTGATACGCAGTATTTT. This sequence encodes CASKGSGGLSDTQYF.

This clonotype has only a few counts. The chain recombines TRBV20-1 with TRBJ1-5; 9 bases match TRBD1. Germline lookup yields CDR1 DFQATT and CDR2 SNEGSKA (reference sequence). The CDR3 spans 15 residues. The junction had 9 bases not matched to a gene; V was cut back by 3 bases and J by 6 bases. CDR3 region: CSASRPGQGTQPQHF. CDR3 bases: TGCAGTGCTAGTCGCCCGGGACAGGGTACTCAGCCCCAGCATTTT.

V gene TRBV7-2 combines with J gene TRBJ1-5; D unclear. The CDR3 is 15 amino acids. With 3 bases removed from V and 3 bases from J, the gap between germline ends came to 12 bases. Germline assignment: CDR1 SGHTA and CDR2 FQGNSA. The CDR3, as DNA: TGTGCCAGCAGCTTCGATGGACGGTTCAATCAGCCCCAGCATTTT. Translating it yields CASSFDGRFNQPQHF.

The chain employs TRBV21-1 and TRBJ1-1; the table's D gene call, TRBD1, was not cross checked with the DNA. TRBV21-1 is marked as a pseudogene. The CDR3 is made up of 13 amino acids. CDR3 amino acids: CASLPRGRLKAFF. CDR3 nucleotide sequence: TGTGCCAGCCTCCCTCGGGGGCGCCTCAAGGCTTTCTTT.